Sequencing of this T cell receptor beta chain was carried out in a study of cytomegalovirus exposure and HLA in healthy donors. Study-wide results and caveats: One variant, a missense change in DCLRE1C, was linked in a later analysis to TCR beta V- and J-gene trimming.

The PCR employed 60 Vbeta primers together with 13 Jbeta primers. Clones were read by immunoSEQ multiplex PCR, and TCRdb kept only the in-frame ones, dropping some. The sample shows approximately 120,000 clones, 60% to 85% of them seen only once. Germline-derived CDR1 and CDR2 are LNHDA and SQIVND (reference sequence). This CDR3 spans 15 amino acids. With V trimmed by 5 bases and J by 8 bases, 8 bases remained unmatched. Turning to this clone: Its target is unknown.

The sequenced sample consisted of PBMCs. The clonotype comes from a man aged 25-40 years in good health and CMV-seronegative. The V call is TRBV19, the J call TRBJ1-4; TRBD1 agrees at 10 bases. In nucleotides, the CDR3 is TGTGCCAGTAGTGTAACCGGGACAGGGGCGGAAAAACTGTTTTTT. Its translation: CASSVTGTGAEKLFF.